The clone carrying this T cell receptor beta chain was recorded a few times. The target antigen is unknown. This sample was taken from a study of blood T cells in healthy people across ages. CDR3 length: 13 residues. CDR1 and CDR2 (germline): MNHEY, SMNVEV (reference sequence). V lost 8 bases, J lost 1 base, and 12 bases lay in between. Overall study results and limits: It was not known whether donors were CMV positive (a possible confounder of expanded clonotype changes).

Together with a sample-barcoded 5' primer, a J-beta primer mix was included in a second PCR lasting roughly 6 to 12 cycles. One entry per CDR3 protein results from TCRdb running MiXCR on the 5' RACE reads. The top ten hold around 30% of the sample, which has hundreds of thousands of distinct CDR3 sequences, roughly 41% seen once. Each donor supplied around 9.6 milliliters of peripheral blood. RNA extraction gave at least 5.5 micrograms of total RNA per sample. This chain joins TRBV27 and TRBJ2-7, with a possible D match to TRBD1 (6 bases). The receptor's source is a man of 80 years or more in good health. The sequencing sample was made of blood. CDR3 in DNA: TGTGCCAGCGGTCTCGACAGGTCCTACGAGCAGTACTTC. It translates to CASGLDRSYEQYF.